This T cell receptor (beta chain) appears in the sequencing data of a study of Ad26.COV2.S vaccination and SARS-CoV-2 variants. Across the study: In the COV1001 trial, the donor was in the Ad26.COV2.S arm.

Treatment in this sample: over 15 received Ad26.COV2.S at low or high dose, single or two shots; about 5 received placebo; per-sample allocation not given. Sampling was done on day 63 after the first vaccine or placebo injection. The protocol was immunoSEQ multiplex PCR, while the TCRdb copy is restricted to in-frame clones and leaves out a portion. The repertoire holds approximately 410,000 clones, with around nine tenths as singletons. The junction had 2 bases not matched to a gene; V was cut back by 1 base and J by 4 bases. Per germline, CDR1 SGHAT and CDR2 FQNNGV. The CDR3 contains 14 residues. This chain connects TRBV11-2 to TRBJ2-5, with 8 bases lining up with TRBD2. This sequence originates from a person between 18 and 65 years old who received the Ad26.COV2.S COVID-19 vaccine or a placebo. Sequenced material: peripheral blood, taken in a trial of Ad26.COV2.S vaccine versus placebo. The CDR3 nucleotides read TGTGCCAGCAGCTTAGCGGGGGGGCCAGAGACCCAGTACTTC. Its translation: CASSLAGGPETQYF. Full variable domain (missing parts from reference TRBV11-2 and TRBJ2-5): EAGVAQSPRYKIIEKRQSVAFWCNPISGHATLYWYQQILGQGPKLLIQFQNNGVVDDSQLPKDRFSAERLKGVDSTLKIQPAKLEDSAVYLCASSLAGGPETQYFGPGTRLLVL.